Listed here are 32 T cell receptor beta chains from one sample, sequenced in a study of regulatory T cells in long-lasting Graves disease. Time point in this sample: newly diagnosed GD, antithyroid drugs for less than 3 months. The TCR library was made from RNA extracted from PBMCs. Library construction for TCR beta used iRepertoire HTBI primers and Arm-PCR of CDR3 regions. TCRdb independently ran MiXCR on the multiplex PCR reads; one entry per CDR3 protein. Of some 500,000 distinct CDR3 sequences listed, about 13% are singletons. These records were also assigned to another study, of T cells in Graves' hyperthyroidism and ophthalmopathy.

This material consisted of peripheral blood mononuclear cells (PBMCs), taken at new diagnosis, from a patient treated with antithyroid drugs. These receptors all stem from a man aged 30 to 45 with Graves disease.

As DNA, the CDR3 is TGCGCCAGCAGTGGACACCCTTTATTAGCGGGAAGTAACAATGAGCAGTTCTTC. Translated, it gives CASSGHPLLAGSNNEQFF. The chain employs TRBV10-1 and TRBJ2-1; 8 nucleotides match TRBD2. Germline V CDR1 and CDR2: WNHNN, SYGVQD (reference sequence). The trim removed 4 bases at V and 5 bases at J, leaving 16 bases unmatched. The CDR3 length is 18 residues.

This clonotype showed up just a few times. The CDR3 reads CSARESGPGSGNTIYF. In DNA form, the CDR3 reads TGCAGTGCTAGAGAGAGTGGACCGGGCTCTGGAAACACCATATATTTT. The gene calls are TRBV20-1 and TRBJ1-3; D gene unclear. CDR1 and CDR2 from the germline V gene are DFQATT and SNEGSKA (reference sequence). This CDR3 has 16 amino acids. Trimming left V 0 bases short and J 0 bases short, with 12 bases between.

This clonotype has a handful of counts. The V gene is TRBV9, the J gene TRBJ2-1, with TRBD2 as a possible D gene (6 bases). CDR1 and CDR2 (germline): SGDLS, YYNGEE. This CDR3 is built from 14 residues. Trimming took 2 bases from V and 2 from J, leaving 8 bases between them. The CDR3 loop is CASSVRGTYNEQFF. The CDR3 DNA sequence: TGTGCCAGCAGCGTTCGGGGGACCTACAATGAGCAGTTCTTC.

The sample holds many counts of this clonotype. The CDR3 region has the DNA TGCAGTGCCTTGACTAGCGGCCGACTTTACGAGCAGTACTTC. Translated, it gives CSALTSGRLYEQYF. J is TRBJ2-7 and V is TRBV20-1; 9 nucleotides align to TRBD2. The CDR3 covers 14 residues. V lost 6 bases, J lost 4 bases, and 10 bases stayed unmatched. Germline V gene data show CDR1 as DFQATT and CDR2 as SNEGSKA (reference sequence).

This clonotype was counted many times. The chain recombines TRBV2 with TRBJ1-4; D might be TRBD1 (5 bases). CDR3 length: 14 amino acids. Germline values: CDR1 SNHLY, CDR2 FYNNEI. With 4 bases removed from V and 5 bases from J, the gap between germline ends came to 11 bases. Here the CDR3 reads CASSAGARNEKLFF. In DNA, the CDR3 is TGTGCCAGCAGTGCTGGGGCGAGGAATGAAAAACTGTTTTTT.

The J gene is TRBJ2-1, the V gene TRBV19; D possibly corresponds to TRBD2 (6 bases). The CDR3 is made up of 18 amino acids. Trimming removed 6 bases from V and 1 base from J, with 22 bases in between. In germline, CDR1 is LNHDA, CDR2 SQIVND (reference sequence). Here the CDR3 reads CASSLIGDGTQSYNEQFF. Written as DNA, the CDR3 is TGTGCCAGTAGCCTCATCGGAGATGGGACTCAGTCCTACAATGAGCAGTTCTTC.

Worth noting for this clonotype: A much larger clone is a single base away; this may be a read error. The chain joins TRBV15 to TRBJ1-5; D gene unclear. Germline V gives CDR1 LNHNV, CDR2 YYDKDF (reference sequence). The V and J ends lost 0 bases and 5 bases respectively, with 8 bases between them. The CDR3 is made up of 14 amino acids. Here the CDR3 DNA reads TGTGCCACCAGCAGAGACAGGTCCGATCAGCCCCAGCATTTT. As protein: CATSRDRSDQPQHF.

This clonotype was seen many times. V gene TRBV11-2 combines with J gene TRBJ2-2; D not resolved. The CDR3 spans 14 residues. Trimming left V 1 base short and J 6 bases short, with 9 bases between. The germline V gene encodes CDR1 SGHAT and CDR2 FQNNGV. The CDR3 DNA reads TGTGCCAGCAGCTTAGCCGAGGTGGCCGGGGAGCTGTTTTTT. It encodes CASSLAEVAGELFF.

About this clonotype itself: This may stem from a read error, because a much larger clone lies one nucleotide away. CDR3: CVSSQTGRVDQPQHF. The CDR3 DNA reads TGTGTCAGCAGTCAAACGGGACGGGTGGATCAGCCCCAGCATTTT. The chain has TRBV6-2 or TRBV6-3 and TRBJ1-5, with D possibly being TRBD1 (5 bases). The CDR3 is 15 amino acids. CDR1 is MNHEY and CDR2 is SVGEGT in the germline V gene.

This clonotype was recorded at least ten times. This rearrangement joins TRBV24-1 to TRBJ2-1; D perhaps matches TRBD1 (5 bases). CDR3 length: 18 amino acids. Per the germline V gene, CDR1 is KGHDR and CDR2 is SFDVKD. V dropped 2 bases and J dropped 0 bases, with 16 bases sitting between them. The CDR3 bases are TGTGCCACCAGTGATTATAACCGACAGTCCAGCTCCTACAATGAGCAGTTCTTC. It specifies CATSDYNRQSSSYNEQFF.

This clonotype was observed a handful of times. The V and J genes are TRBV9 and TRBJ2-2, with D unclear. CDR3 length equals 13 residues. The V end was cut by 1 base, the J end by 4 bases, with 5 bases between. The germline V gene encodes CDR1 SGDLS and CDR2 YYNGEE. DNA of the CDR3: TGTGCCAGCAGCGTACTCACCACCGGGGAGCTGTTTTTT. Translation gives CASSVLTTGELFF.

This clonotype was found many times. The chain joins TRBV6-5 to TRBJ2-5; TRBD1 matches 7 bases. The J segment lost 2 bases and the V segment lost 2 bases, leaving 2 bases of the junction unmatched. The CDR3 has 14 residues. Germline V CDR1 and CDR2: MNHEY, SVGAGI. The CDR3 nucleotides read TGTGCCAGCAGTTACCCGGGACAGCAAGAGACCCAGTACTTC. Translating gives CASSYPGQQETQYF.

This clonotype was seen at least ten times. The chain is built from TRBV27 and TRBJ2-7; perhaps TRBD2 as D (6 bases). The CDR3 loop spans 12 amino acids. Germline lookup yields CDR1 MNHEY and CDR2 SMNVEV (reference sequence). Trimming left V 10 bases short and J 6 bases short, with 16 bases between. In nucleotides, the CDR3 is TGTGCCACAGGACGGGGGAGAGGCGAGCAGTACTTC. Its translation: CATGRGRGEQYF.

The chain combines TRBV19 with TRBJ2-1, with 7 positions matching TRBD2. The germline CDR1 and CDR2 sequences are LNHDA and SQIVND (reference sequence). This CDR3 has 17 residues. J lost 0 bases, V lost 7 bases, and 12 bases had no gene match. Here the CDR3 DNA reads TGTGCCAGTACCCCCGGGGGGAGGGCCTCCTCCTACAATGAGCAGTTCTTC. Encoded protein: CASTPGGRASSYNEQFF.

This clonotype was seen once. The chain is built from TRBV12-3 or TRBV12-4 and TRBJ1-1; possibly TRBD1 for D (6 bases). The CDR3 extends over 14 amino acids. Trimming removed 6 bases at V and 4 bases at J, with 15 bases between. The CDR3, as DNA: TGTGCCAGCAGCCCTACAGGGAAGGCCACTGAAGCTTTCTTT. As protein: CASSPTGKATEAFF.

Regarding this clonotype: This may be a read error, as it is one base from a much larger clone. The chain combines TRBV7-9 with TRBJ2-5, with D perhaps matching TRBD2 (5 bases). The end of the DNA fits TRBJ2-1 better, so the J call may be wrong. Germline V gene lookup returns CDR1 SEHNR and CDR2 FQNEAQ (reference sequence). The CDR3 loop spans 15 amino acids. In DNA form, the CDR3 reads TGTGCCAGCAACATACTAGGAGGCCACTACAATGAGCAGTTCTTC. Amino acids: CASNILGGHYNEQFF.

This clonotype has ten or more counts. The gene calls are TRBV6-1 and TRBJ1-5; TRBD1 might be the D (5 bases). V lost 6 bases and J lost 0, with 15 bases in between. Germline CDR1 is MNHNS and CDR2 is SASEGT. This CDR3 comprises 16 residues. The CDR3 here is CASSSGTRRSNQPQHF. In DNA form, the CDR3 reads TGTGCCAGCAGCTCCGGGACTAGGCGTAGCAATCAGCCCCAGCATTTT.

The J gene is TRBJ2-1, the V gene TRBV7-3, with D tentatively TRBD2 (7 bases). V shed 5 bases and J shed 8 bases, with 16 bases lying between them. The CDR3 length is 14 residues. Germline V lookup: CDR1 SGHTA, CDR2 FQGTGA. CDR3 loop: CASSNRGRGHEQFF. In nucleotides, the CDR3 is TGTGCCAGCAGCAACCGGGGGCGGGGGCATGAGCAGTTCTTC.

This chain uses TRBV9 with TRBJ2-7; D may be TRBD1 (5 bases). Deletions cut 6 bases from V and 1 base from J, with 11 bases between. Germline V gives CDR1 SGDLS, CDR2 YYNGEE. The CDR3 runs 13 residues. The CDR3 region is CASNMGRSYEQYF. The CDR3 region has the DNA TGTGCCAGCAACATGGGGCGGTCCTACGAGCAGTACTTC.

This clonotype has more than one count but fewer than ten. The V gene is TRBV3-1, the J gene TRBJ2-7, with 10 bases that match TRBD2. Trimming removed 1 base from V and 5 bases from J; junction bases left unmatched: 5. This CDR3 has 15 residues. In germline, CDR1 is LGHDT, CDR2 YNNKEL (reference sequence). The CDR3 bases are TGTGCCAGCAGCCAAGTTACTAGCGGGAAGCACGAGCAGTACTTC. It codes for CASSQVTSGKHEQYF.

The sample holds a few counts of this clonotype. This chain joins TRBV4-2 and TRBJ2-7; 9 positions match TRBD1. V dropped 1 base and J dropped 5; count of bases not matched to a gene: 9. Looked up from germline, CDR1 is LGHNA and CDR2 is YNFKEQ. The CDR3 has 16 residues. CDR3 sequence reads: CASSQGGGQGNDEQYF. The CDR3 DNA reads TGTGCCAGCAGCCAAGGGGGGGGACAGGGCAACGACGAGCAGTACTTC.

This clonotype was seen only a few times. The rearrangement links TRBV3-1 to TRBJ2-5; no firm D call. The V end was cut by 6 bases, the J end by 5 bases, with 13 bases between. Germline V gene data show CDR1 as LGHDT and CDR2 as YNNKEL (reference sequence). This CDR3 is built from 13 residues. The CDR3 spells CASSARGGETQYF. CDR3 nucleotide sequence: TGTGCCAGCAGTGCTAGAGGTGGCGAGACCCAGTACTTC.

This clonotype was detected ten times or more. The chain links TRBV11-2 to TRBJ2-1, with TRBD2 identical over 7 bases. V dropped 7 bases and J dropped 12; count of bases not matched to a gene: 12. The CDR3 consists of 13 residues. Germline lookup yields CDR1 SGHAT and CDR2 FQNNGV. The CDR3 DNA is TGTGCCAGCAACCCCACTAGCGAGAGCACGCAGTTCTTC. The encoded protein is CASNPTSESTQFF.

About this clonotype: A much larger clone differs by one base, so this may be a read error. This chain joins TRBV5-1 and TRBJ1-1; TRBD1 aligns across 7 bases. Trimming at V came to 5 bases and at J to 4 bases, leaving 11 bases not matched to a gene. The CDR3 runs to 15 residues. Germline-derived CDR1 and CDR2 are SGHRS and YFSETQ. The CDR3 DNA follows: TGCGCCAGCAGTACTAGGACAGGTATGAGCACTGAAGCTTTCTTT. This sequence encodes CASSTRTGMSTEAFF.

This clonotype was found many times. The V call is TRBV11-2, the J call TRBJ2-3; D is perhaps TRBD1 or TRBD2 (5 bases each). Trimming took off 7 bases at V and 0 bases at J, with 20 bases between the two ends. Germline V gives CDR1 SGHAT, CDR2 FQNNGV. CDR3 length equals 17 residues. The CDR3 region has the DNA TGTGCCAGCAAAGAGGGGATAAGGGGAATCAGCACAGATACGCAGTATTTT. It encodes CASKEGIRGISTDTQYF.

The chain employs TRBV11-3 and TRBJ2-1; D gene ambiguous. CDR1 and CDR2 from the germline V gene are SGHNT and YENEEA. The CDR3 sequence is 13 residues long. V was trimmed by 2 bases and J by 6 bases, leaving 8 bases between them. In DNA, the CDR3 is TGTGCCAGCAGCTTAATTGGTCCCAATGAGCAGTTCTTC. This translates into CASSLIGPNEQFF.

This rearrangement joins TRBV7-9 to TRBJ2-1; possible D gene TRBD2, 6 bases. V lost 1 base, J lost 4 bases, and 11 bases lay in between. The CDR3 is made up of 15 amino acids. The germline V gene has CDR1 SEHNR and CDR2 FQNEAQ (reference sequence). This CDR3 is CASSLGPSVYNEQFF. The CDR3 DNA reads as TGTGCCAGCAGCTTAGGGCCTAGCGTATACAATGAGCAGTTCTTC. The entire variable domain, with the rest obtained from reference TRBV7-9 and TRBJ2-1, is as follows: DTGVSQNPRHKITKRGQNVTFRCDPISEHNRLYWYRQTLGQGPEFLTYFQNEAQLEKSRLLSDRFSAERPKGSFSTLEIQRTEQGDSAMYLCASSLGPSVYNEQFFGPGTRLTVL.

The V and J genes are TRBV11-2 and TRBJ2-2; D remains unclear. CDR1 is SGHAT, CDR2 FQNNGV, per germline. V dropped 0 bases and J dropped 3 bases, with 11 bases sitting between them. The CDR3 loop spans 16 amino acids. The CDR3 DNA is TGTGCCAGCAGCTTAGAGGGCGAGTATTACACCGGGGAGCTGTTTTTT. This codes for CASSLEGEYYTGELFF.

The chain uses TRBV4-2 and TRBJ2-5, with D possibly being TRBD2 (6 bases). Per germline, CDR1 LGHNA and CDR2 YNFKEQ. The CDR3 loop spans 15 amino acids. V was trimmed by 1 base and J by 5 bases, leaving 14 bases between them. The CDR3 protein is CASSQGGDHGETQYF. CDR3 nucleotides: TGTGCCAGCAGCCAAGGCGGGGATCACGGGGAGACCCAGTACTTC.

This clonotype occurred many times. Here the CDR3 DNA reads TGCAGCGTCCGAAAAGGAGGGGGGTGGGAGCAGTACTTC. As protein: CSVRKGGGWEQYF. The chain recombines TRBV29-1 with TRBJ2-7, with D perhaps given as TRBD1 or TRBD2 (6 bases each). V was trimmed by 6 bases and J by 7 bases, leaving 19 bases between them. CDR1 and CDR2 (germline): SQVTM, ANQGSEA. This CDR3 is 13 amino acids long.

This clonotype has a count of ten or more. The rearrangement joins TRBV7-9 to TRBJ1-5; TRBD1 agrees at 9 bases. This CDR3 contains 17 residues. From germline, CDR1 is SEHNR and CDR2 FQNEAQ (reference sequence). V trimming: 4 bases; J trimming: 2 bases; junction bases outside the gene matches: 9. Written as DNA, the CDR3 is TGTGCCAGCAGCTCCACCGGGACAGGGTTTGGCAATCAGCCCCAGCATTTT. Its protein is CASSSTGTGFGNQPQHF.

The rearrangement links TRBV11-2 to TRBJ2-5, with D perhaps being TRBD1 or TRBD2 (6 bases each). Germline V CDR1 and CDR2: SGHAT, FQNNGV. This CDR3 has 14 residues. V gave up 6 bases and J gave up 5 bases, with 16 bases separating them. The CDR3 region is CASSPARGLETQYF. CDR3 nucleotides: TGTGCCAGCAGTCCAGCACGGGGGCTGGAGACCCAGTACTTC.